Each of the 6 T cell receptor beta chains below was sequenced from the same sample in a study of cytomegalovirus exposure and HLA in healthy donors (dated by TCRdb to 2017 to 2019). The method was the immunoSEQ multiplex PCR assay. In its TCRdb copy, this immuneACCESS table keeps in-frame sequences only and misses some clones. Where compared with another copy, unresolved V genes explain less than half of these, and the others have no known cause. Across this sample there are around 90,000 clones, with around 82% seen only once. Roughly 12% of the sample is in the top ten clones. The sequencing input was PBMCs. The receptor set was obtained from a woman aged 18-29 years in good health and CMV-seropositive.

The chain joins TRBV28 to TRBJ1-2; 9 bases fit TRBD1. There are 15 residues in the CDR3. The germline V gene encodes CDR1 MDHEN and CDR2 SYDVKM. V shed 5 bases and J 2 bases; nucleotides not matched to a gene: 6. This chain's CDR3 is CASSQTGGSNYGYTF. DNA of the CDR3: TGTGCCAGCAGTCAGACAGGGGGGTCAAACTATGGCTACACCTTC.

The rearrangement uses TRBV4-1 and TRBJ2-7; TRBD1 might be the D (5 bases). The CDR3 spans 14 residues. Germline V gene sequence: CDR1 MGHRA, CDR2 YSYEKL. With 5 bases removed from V and 5 bases from J, the gap between germline ends came to 16 bases. CDR3 residues: CASSSRGFRDEQYF. CDR3 coding DNA: TGCGCCAGCAGCTCCCGAGGCTTCAGGGACGAGCAGTACTTC.

V gene TRBV30 combines with J gene TRBJ1-3; D possibly corresponds to TRBD1 (6 bases). This CDR3 has 12 amino acids. Germline CDR1 reads GTSNPN; CDR2 reads SVGIG (reference sequence). CDR3 loop: CVQGTPGNTIYF. In DNA, the CDR3 is TGTGTACAGGGAACCCCTGGAAACACCATATATTTT.

J is TRBJ2-1 and V is TRBV6-4; 10 nucleotides align to TRBD2. The V segment lost 0 bases and the J segment 8 bases; nucleotides outside the gene matches: 7. CDR3 length: 16 amino acids. The germline V gene has CDR1 MRHNA and CDR2 SNTAGT. In DNA, the CDR3 is TGTGCCAGCAGTGACTCGAGCGGGGGGGCGAAGGATGAGCAGTTCTTC. Translation gives CASSDSSGGAKDEQFF.

This clone was seen only once. The chain has TRBV27 and TRBJ2-5; no reliable D call. The germline V and J ends were trimmed by 1 base and 1 base, with 4 bases remaining between them. The CDR3 contains 13 residues. The germline gives CDR1 MNHEY, CDR2 SMNVEV (reference sequence). As DNA, the CDR3 is TGTGCCAGCAGTTTATACTCCCAAGAGACCCAGTACTTC. It is translated as CASSLYSQETQYF.

V gene TRBV6-6 combines with J gene TRBJ1-5; D remains ambiguous. Germline loops: CDR1 MNHNY, CDR2 SVGAGI (reference sequence). This CDR3 comprises 14 residues. Trimming pared 7 bases from V and 2 bases from J, leaving 12 bases between. The CDR3 bases are TGTGCCAGCACCCCTATGGCGGGCAATCAGCCCCAGCATTTT. Its protein is CASTPMAGNQPQHF.